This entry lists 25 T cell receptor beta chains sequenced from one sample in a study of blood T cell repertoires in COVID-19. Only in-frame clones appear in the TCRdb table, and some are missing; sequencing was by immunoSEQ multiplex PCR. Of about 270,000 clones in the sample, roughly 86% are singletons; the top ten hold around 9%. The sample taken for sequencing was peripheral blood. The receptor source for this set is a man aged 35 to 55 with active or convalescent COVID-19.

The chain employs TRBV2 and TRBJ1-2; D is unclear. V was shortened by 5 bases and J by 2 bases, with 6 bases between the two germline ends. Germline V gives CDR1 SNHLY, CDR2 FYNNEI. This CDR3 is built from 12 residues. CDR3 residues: CASSTQNYGYTF. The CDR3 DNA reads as TGTGCCAGCAGTACTCAAAACTATGGCTACACCTTC.

CDR3 sequence (DNA): TGTGCCAGCAGCGGCGGTGAGGGTGCCAAAAACATTCAGTACTTC. Translated: CASSGGEGAKNIQYF. The chain links TRBV5-4 to TRBJ2-4; weak D call: TRBD2 (5 bases). V was pared by 4 bases and J by 1 base, with 12 bases between. The CDR3 runs to 15 residues. In germline, CDR1 is SGHNT, CDR2 YYREEE (reference sequence).

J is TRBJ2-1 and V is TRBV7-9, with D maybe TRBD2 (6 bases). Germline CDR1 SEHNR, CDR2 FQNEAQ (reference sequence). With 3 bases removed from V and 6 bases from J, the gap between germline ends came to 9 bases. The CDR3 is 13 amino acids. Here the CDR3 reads CASSFSGLNEQFF. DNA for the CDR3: TGTGCCAGCAGCTTTTCGGGACTCAATGAGCAGTTCTTC.

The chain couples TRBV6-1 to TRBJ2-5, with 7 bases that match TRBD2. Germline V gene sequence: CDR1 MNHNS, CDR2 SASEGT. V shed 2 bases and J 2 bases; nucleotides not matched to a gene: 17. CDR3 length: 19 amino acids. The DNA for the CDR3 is TGTGCCAGCAGTGAATACCTCGAGGCCCCCGGGAGGATACAAGAGACCCAGTACTTC. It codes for CASSEYLEAPGRIQETQYF.

CDR3 amino acids: CAWSAGTGLFKPQHF. The DNA for the CDR3 is TGTGCCTGGAGCGCGGGGACAGGGCTCTTTAAGCCCCAGCATTTT. V is TRBV30 and J is TRBJ1-5, with 9 bases aligning to TRBD1. The CDR3 consists of 15 residues. The germline CDR1 and CDR2 sequences are GTSNPN and SVGIG (reference sequence). The trim removed 3 bases at V and 8 bases at J, leaving 11 bases unmatched. The full variable domain, with the rest looked up from reference TRBV30 and TRBJ1-5, is SQTIHQWPATLVQPVGSPLSLECTVEGTSNPNLYWYRQAAGRGLQLLFYSVGIGQISSEVPQNLSASRPQDRQFILSSKKLLLSDSGFYLCAWSAGTGLFKPQHFGDGTRLSIL.

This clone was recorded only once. The CDR3 sequence is CAIARDYGTYEQFF. The CDR3 nucleotides are TGTGCCATCGCCCGGGACTACGGGACCTATGAGCAGTTCTTC. The rearrangement links TRBV5-4 to TRBJ2-1, with 7 bases fitting TRBD2. The CDR3 is 14 residues long. J lost 8 bases, V lost 9 bases, and 14 bases had no gene match. Germline V gene lookup returns CDR1 SGHNT and CDR2 YYREEE (reference sequence).

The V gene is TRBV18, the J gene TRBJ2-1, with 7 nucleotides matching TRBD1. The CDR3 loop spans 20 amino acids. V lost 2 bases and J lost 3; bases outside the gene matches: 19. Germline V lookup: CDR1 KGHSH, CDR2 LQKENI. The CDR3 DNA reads TGTGCCAGCTCACCAAGGGGGCCAATGGGCCGCTCGGATATCTACAATGAGCAGTTCTTC. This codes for CASSPRGPMGRSDIYNEQFF.

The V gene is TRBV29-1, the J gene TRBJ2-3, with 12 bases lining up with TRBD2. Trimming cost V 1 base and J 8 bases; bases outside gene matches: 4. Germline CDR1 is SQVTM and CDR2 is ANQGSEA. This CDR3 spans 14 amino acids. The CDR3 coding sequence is TGCAGCGTTGAAGGACTAGCGGGAGTGATTACGCAGTATTTT. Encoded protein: CSVEGLAGVITQYF.

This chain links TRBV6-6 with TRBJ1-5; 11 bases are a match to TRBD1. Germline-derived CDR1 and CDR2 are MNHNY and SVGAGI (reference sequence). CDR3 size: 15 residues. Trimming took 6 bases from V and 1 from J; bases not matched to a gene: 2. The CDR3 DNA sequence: TGTGCCAGCAGGGGACAGGGGGTAAGCAATCAGCCCCAGCATTTT. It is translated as CASRGQGVSNQPQHF.

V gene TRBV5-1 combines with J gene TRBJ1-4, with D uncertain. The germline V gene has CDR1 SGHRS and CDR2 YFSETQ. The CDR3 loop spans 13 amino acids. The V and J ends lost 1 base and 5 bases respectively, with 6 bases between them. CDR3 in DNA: TGCGCCAGCAGCTTGACTGAAAATGAAAAACTGTTTTTT. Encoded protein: CASSLTENEKLFF.

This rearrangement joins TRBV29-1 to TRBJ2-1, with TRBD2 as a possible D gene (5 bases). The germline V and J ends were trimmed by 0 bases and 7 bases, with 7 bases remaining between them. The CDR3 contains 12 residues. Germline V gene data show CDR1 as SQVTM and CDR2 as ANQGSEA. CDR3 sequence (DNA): TGCAGCGTTGAAGAACGGGGAAATGAGCAGTTCTTC. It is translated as CSVEERGNEQFF.

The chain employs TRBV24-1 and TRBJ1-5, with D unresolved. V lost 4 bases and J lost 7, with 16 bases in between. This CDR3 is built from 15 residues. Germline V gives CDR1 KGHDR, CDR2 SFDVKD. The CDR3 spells CATSEDPEGSQPQHF. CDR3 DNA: TGTGCCACCAGTGAGGACCCAGAAGGGAGCCAGCCCCAGCATTTT.

The CDR3 loop is CASSEQGETQYF. DNA of the CDR3: TGTGCCAGCAGCGAACAGGGAGAGACCCAGTACTTC. The chain links TRBV2 to TRBJ2-5, with D possibly being TRBD1 (6 bases). Per the germline V gene, CDR1 is SNHLY and CDR2 is FYNNEI. This CDR3 contains 12 residues. V was shortened by 6 bases and J by 4 bases, with 9 bases between the two germline ends.

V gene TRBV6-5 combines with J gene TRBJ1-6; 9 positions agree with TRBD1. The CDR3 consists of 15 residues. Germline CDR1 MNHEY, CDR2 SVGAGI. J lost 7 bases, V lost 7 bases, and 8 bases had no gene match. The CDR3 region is CASKGQGTWNSPLHF. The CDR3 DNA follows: TGTGCCAGCAAGGGACAGGGTACGTGGAATTCACCCCTCCACTTT.

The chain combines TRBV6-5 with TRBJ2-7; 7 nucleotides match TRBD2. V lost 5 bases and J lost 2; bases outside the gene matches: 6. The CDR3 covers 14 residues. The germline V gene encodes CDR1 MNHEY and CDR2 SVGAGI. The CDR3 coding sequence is TGTGCCAGCAGTAACGGCGGGGGAGCCTACGAGCAGTACTTC. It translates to CASSNGGGAYEQYF.

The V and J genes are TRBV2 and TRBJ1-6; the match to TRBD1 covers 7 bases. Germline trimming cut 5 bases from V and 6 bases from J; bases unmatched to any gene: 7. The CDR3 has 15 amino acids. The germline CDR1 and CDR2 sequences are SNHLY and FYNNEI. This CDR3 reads CASSTLTGSNSPLHF. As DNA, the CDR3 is TGTGCCAGCAGTACCTTGACAGGGAGTAATTCACCCCTCCACTTT.

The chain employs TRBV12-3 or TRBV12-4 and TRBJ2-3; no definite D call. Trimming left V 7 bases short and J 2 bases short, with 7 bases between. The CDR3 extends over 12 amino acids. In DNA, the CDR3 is TGTGCCAGCATCGACTCCACAGATACGCAGTATTTT. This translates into CASIDSTDTQYF.

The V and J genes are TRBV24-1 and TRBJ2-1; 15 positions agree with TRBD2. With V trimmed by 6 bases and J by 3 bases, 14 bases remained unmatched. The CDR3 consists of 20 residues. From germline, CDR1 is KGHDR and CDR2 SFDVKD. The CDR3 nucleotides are TGTGCCACCAGTACGAGGACTAGCGGGAGGGCCGATGGCGTCTACAATGAGCAGTTCTTC. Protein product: CATSTRTSGRADGVYNEQFF.

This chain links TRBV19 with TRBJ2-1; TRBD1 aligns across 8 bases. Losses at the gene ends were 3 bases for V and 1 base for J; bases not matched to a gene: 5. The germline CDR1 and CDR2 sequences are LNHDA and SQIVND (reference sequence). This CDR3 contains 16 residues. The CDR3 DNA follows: TGTGCCAGTAGTATTCAAGGACAGGGATCCTACAATGAGCAGTTCTTC. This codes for CASSIQGQGSYNEQFF.

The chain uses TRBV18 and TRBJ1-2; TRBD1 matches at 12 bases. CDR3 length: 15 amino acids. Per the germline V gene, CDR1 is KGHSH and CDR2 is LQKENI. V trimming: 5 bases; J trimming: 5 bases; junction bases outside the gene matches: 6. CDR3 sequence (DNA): TGTGCCAGCTCAGAAGGGACAGGGGGCGCGTATGGCTACACCTTC. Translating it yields CASSEGTGGAYGYTF.

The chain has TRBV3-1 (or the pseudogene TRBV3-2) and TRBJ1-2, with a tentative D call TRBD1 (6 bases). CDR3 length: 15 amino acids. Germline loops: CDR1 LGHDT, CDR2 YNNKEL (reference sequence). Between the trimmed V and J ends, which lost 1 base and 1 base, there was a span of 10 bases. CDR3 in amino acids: CASSQAGRGNYGYTF. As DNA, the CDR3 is TGTGCCAGCAGCCAAGCGGGCAGGGGTAACTATGGCTACACCTTC.

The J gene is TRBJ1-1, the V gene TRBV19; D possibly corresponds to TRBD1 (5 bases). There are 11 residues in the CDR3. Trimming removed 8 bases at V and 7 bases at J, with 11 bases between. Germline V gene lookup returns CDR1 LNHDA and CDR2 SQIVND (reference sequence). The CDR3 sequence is CASDGGGEAFF. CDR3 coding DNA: TGTGCCAGTGATGGGGGGGGTGAAGCTTTCTTT. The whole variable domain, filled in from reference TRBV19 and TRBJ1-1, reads DGGITQSPKYLFRKEGQNVTLSCEQNLNHDAMYWYRQDPGQGLRLIYYSQIVNDFQKGDIAEGYSVSREKKESFPLTVTSAQKNPTAFYLCASDGGGEAFFGQGTRLTVV.

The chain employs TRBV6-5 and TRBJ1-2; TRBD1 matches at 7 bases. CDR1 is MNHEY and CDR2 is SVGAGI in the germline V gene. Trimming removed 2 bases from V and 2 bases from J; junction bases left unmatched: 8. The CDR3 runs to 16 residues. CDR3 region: CASSYRDSPWNYGYTF. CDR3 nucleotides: TGTGCCAGCAGTTACAGGGACAGCCCATGGAACTATGGCTACACCTTC.

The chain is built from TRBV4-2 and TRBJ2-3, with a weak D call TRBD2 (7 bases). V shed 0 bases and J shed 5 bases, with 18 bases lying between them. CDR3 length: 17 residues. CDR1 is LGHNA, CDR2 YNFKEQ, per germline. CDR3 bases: TGTGCCAGCAGCCAAGATCAGGGAGGGGGTCCGGGAGATACGCAGTATTTT. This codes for CASSQDQGGGPGDTQYF.

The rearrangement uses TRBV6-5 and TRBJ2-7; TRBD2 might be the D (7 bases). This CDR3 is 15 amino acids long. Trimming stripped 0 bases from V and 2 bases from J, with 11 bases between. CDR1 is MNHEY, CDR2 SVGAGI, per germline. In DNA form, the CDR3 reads TGTGCCAGCAGTTACTCGGGCGGGGGCACCTACGAGCAGTACTTC. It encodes CASSYSGGGTYEQYF.